In its sample, the clone carrying this TCR beta chain was seen many times. Antigen unknown. This sample was taken from a study of molecular identifiers for immune sequencing clone quantification. With RNA at 10%, 30% or 50%, naive CD8 libraries came from approximately 22,000 to 940,000 sorted cells. For naive CD8 T cells, sorting used the CD8+CD4-CCR7+CD45RA+ phenotype. Whole-study findings and limits: Jurkat TCR RNA from one cell was spiked into more than 800,000 naive cells, and it was reportedly detectable there.

TCRdb re-derived calls from the PCR reads in MiXCR, one entry per CDR3 protein. The repertoire consists of under 600,000 distinct CDR3 sequences, with about a quarter occurring once and the leading ten covering 0.76%. This CDR3 region has 14 residues. The V end lost 1 base, the J end lost 16 bases, and 20 bases lay between the germline ends. Germline CDR1 is MGHRA and CDR2 is YSYEKL. This sequence joins TRBV4-1 and TRBJ2-1; possibly TRBD1 for D (7 bases). The sequenced sample was naive CD8+ T cells from blood, with Jurkat cell RNA spiked in. Subset indicated: FACS-sorted CD8+CD4-CCR7+CD45RA+ naive T cells. This receptor was identified in a human donor in good health. Some libraries in this study had Jurkat cell RNA spiked in. As DNA, the CDR3 is TGCGCCAGCAGCCAAGTGAACGACAGGGAGGTATTTTTCTTC. Translating it yields CASSQVNDREVFFF.